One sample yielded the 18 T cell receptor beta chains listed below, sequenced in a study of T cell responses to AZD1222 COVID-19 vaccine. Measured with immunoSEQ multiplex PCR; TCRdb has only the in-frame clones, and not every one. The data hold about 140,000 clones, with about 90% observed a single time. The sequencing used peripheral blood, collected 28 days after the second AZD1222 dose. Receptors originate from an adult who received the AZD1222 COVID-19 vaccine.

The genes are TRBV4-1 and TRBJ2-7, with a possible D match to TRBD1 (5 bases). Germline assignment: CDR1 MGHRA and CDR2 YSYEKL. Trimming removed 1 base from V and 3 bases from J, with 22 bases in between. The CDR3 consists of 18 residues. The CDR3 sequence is CASSQAGGQGMHNYEQYF. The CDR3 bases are TGCGCCAGCAGCCAAGCCGGCGGTCAGGGAATGCATAACTACGAGCAGTACTTC.

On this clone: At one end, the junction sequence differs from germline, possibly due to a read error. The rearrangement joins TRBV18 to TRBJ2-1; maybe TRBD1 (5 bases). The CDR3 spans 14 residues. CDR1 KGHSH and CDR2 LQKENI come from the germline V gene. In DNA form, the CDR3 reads TGTGCCAGCACACCGGGCAGGGACTACAATGAGCAGTTCTTC. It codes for CASTPGRDYNEQFF. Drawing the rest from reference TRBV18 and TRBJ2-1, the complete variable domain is NAGVMQNPRHLVRRRGQEARLRCSPMKGHSHVYWYRQLPEEGLKFMVYLQKENIIDESGMPKERFSAEFPKEGPSILRIQQVVRGDSAAYFCASTPGRDYNEQFFGPGTRLTVL.

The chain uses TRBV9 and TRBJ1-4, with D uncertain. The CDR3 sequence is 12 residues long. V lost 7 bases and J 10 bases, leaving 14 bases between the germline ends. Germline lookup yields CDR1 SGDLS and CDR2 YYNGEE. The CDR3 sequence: CASRSVGGKLFF. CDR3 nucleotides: TGTGCCAGCCGATCTGTCGGAGGAAAACTGTTTTTT. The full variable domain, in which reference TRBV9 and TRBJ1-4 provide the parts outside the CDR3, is DSGVTQTPKHLITATGQRVTLRCSPRSGDLSVYWYQQSLDQGLQFLIQYYNGEERAKGNILERFSAQQFPDLHSELNLSSLELGDSALYFCASRSVGGKLFFGSGTQLSVL.

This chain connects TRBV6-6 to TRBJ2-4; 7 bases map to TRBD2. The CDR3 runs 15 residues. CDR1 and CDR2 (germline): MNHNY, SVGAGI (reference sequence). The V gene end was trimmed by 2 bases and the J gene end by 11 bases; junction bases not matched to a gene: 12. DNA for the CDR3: TGTGCCAGCAGTTACCCTTCCCCCAGACTAGCAGTTCAGTACTTC. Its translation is CASSYPSPRLAVQYF.

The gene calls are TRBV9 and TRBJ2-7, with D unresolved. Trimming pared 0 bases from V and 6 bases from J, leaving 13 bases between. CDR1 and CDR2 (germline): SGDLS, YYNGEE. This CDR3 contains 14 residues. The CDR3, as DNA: TGTGCCAGCAGCGTAGGGACCGTGGGTGGCGAGCAGTACTTC. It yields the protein CASSVGTVGGEQYF.

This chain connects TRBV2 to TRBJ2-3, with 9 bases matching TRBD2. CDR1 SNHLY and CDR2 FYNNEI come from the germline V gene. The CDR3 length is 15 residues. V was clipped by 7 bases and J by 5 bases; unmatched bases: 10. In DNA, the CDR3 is TGTGCCAGCATGTCCTCGAGCGGGAGGCAAGATACGCAGTATTTT. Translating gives CASMSSSGRQDTQYF. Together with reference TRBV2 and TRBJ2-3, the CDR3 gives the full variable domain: EPEVTQTPSHQVTQMGQEVILRCVPISNHLYFYWYRQILGQKVEFLVSFYNNEISEKSEIFDDQFSVERPDGSNFTLKIRSTKLEDSAMYFCASMSSSGRQDTQYFGPGTRLTVL.

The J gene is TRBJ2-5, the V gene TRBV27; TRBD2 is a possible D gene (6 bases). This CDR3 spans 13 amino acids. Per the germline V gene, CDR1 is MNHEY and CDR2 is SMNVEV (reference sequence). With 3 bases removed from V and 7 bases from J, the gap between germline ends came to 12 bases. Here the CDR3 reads CASSLGRRGTQYF. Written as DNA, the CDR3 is TGTGCCAGCAGTTTGGGGCGGAGGGGGACCCAGTACTTC.

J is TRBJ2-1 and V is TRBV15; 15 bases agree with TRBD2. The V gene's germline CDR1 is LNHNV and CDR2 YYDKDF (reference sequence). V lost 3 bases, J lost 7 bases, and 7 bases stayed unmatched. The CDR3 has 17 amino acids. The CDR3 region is CATSRGTGTSGRNEQFF. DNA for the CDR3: TGTGCCACCAGCAGGGGTACCGGGACTAGCGGGAGGAATGAGCAGTTCTTC. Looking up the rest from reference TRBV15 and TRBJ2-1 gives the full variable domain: DAMVIQNPRYQVTQFGKPVTLSCSQTLNHNVMYWYQQKSSQAPKLLFHYYDKDFNNEADTPDNFQSRRPNTSFCFLDIRSPGLGDTAMYLCATSRGTGTSGRNEQFFGPGTRLTVL.

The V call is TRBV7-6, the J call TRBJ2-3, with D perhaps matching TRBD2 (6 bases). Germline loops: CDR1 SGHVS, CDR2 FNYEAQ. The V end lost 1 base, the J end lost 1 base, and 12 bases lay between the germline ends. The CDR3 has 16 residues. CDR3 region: CASSLVAGGRTDTQYF. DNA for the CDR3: TGTGCCAGCAGCTTAGTTGCCGGGGGTCGCACAGATACGCAGTATTTT.

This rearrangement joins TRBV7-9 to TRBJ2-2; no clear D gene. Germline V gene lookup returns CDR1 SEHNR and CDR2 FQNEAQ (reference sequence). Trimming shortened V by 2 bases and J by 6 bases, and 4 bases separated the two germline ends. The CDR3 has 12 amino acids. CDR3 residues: CASSLISGELFF. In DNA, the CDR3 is TGTGCCAGCAGCTTAATCTCCGGGGAGCTGTTTTTT.

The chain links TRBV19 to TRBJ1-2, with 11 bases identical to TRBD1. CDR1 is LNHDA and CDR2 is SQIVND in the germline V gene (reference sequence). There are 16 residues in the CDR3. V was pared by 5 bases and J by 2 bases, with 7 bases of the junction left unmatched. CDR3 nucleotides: TGTGCCAGTAGTCCCGGACAGGGGGCTTCCAACTATGGCTACACCTTC. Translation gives CASSPGQGASNYGYTF.

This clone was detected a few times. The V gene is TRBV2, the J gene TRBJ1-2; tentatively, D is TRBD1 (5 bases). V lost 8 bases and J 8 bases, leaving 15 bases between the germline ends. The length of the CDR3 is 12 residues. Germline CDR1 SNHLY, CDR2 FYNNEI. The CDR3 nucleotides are TGTGCCAGCGGGGGTACGGGGTACGGCTACACCTTC. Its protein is CASGGTGYGYTF. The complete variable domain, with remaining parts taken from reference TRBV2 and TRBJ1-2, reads EPEVTQTPSHQVTQMGQEVILRCVPISNHLYFYWYRQILGQKVEFLVSFYNNEISEKSEIFDDQFSVERPDGSNFTLKIRSTKLEDSAMYFCASGGTGYGYTFGSGTRLTVV.

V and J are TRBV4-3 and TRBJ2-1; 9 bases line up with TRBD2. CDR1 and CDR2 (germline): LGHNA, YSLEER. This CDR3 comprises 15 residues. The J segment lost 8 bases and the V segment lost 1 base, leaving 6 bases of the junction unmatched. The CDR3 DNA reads TGCGCCAGCAGCCAAGTATCAGCGGGGGGCCATGAGCAGTTCTTC. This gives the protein CASSQVSAGGHEQFF.

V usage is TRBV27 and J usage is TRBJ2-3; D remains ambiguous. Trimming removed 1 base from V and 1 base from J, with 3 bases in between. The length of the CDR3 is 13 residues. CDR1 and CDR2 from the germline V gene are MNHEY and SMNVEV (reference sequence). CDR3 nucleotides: TGTGCCAGCAGTTTATTACGCACAGATACGCAGTATTTT. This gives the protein CASSLLRTDTQYF.

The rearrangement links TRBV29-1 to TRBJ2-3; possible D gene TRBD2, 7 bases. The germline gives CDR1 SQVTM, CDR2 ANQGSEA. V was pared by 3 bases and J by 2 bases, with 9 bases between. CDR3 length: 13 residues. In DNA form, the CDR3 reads TGCAGCGTTGAGGGGGGGCCCACAGATACGCAGTATTTT. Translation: CSVEGGPTDTQYF.

The CDR3: CASSLLGVQETQYF. CDR3 in DNA: TGTGCCAGCAGCTTACTCGGCGTCCAAGAGACCCAGTACTTC. The chain uses TRBV7-6 and TRBJ2-5; D not resolved. The CDR3 totals 14 residues. CDR1 is SGHVS, CDR2 FNYEAQ, per germline. Trimming left V 2 bases short and J 1 base short, with 8 bases between.

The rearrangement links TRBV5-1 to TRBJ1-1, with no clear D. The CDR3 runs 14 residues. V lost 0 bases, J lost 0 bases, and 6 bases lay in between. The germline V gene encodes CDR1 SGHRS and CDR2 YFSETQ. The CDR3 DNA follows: TGCGCCAGCAGCTTGGCACAGATGAACACTGAAGCTTTCTTT. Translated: CASSLAQMNTEAFF.

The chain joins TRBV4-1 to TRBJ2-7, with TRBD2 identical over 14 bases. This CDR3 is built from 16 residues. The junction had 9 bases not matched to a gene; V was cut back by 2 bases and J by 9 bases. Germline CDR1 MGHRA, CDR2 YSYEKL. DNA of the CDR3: TGCGCCAGCAGCCAACTAACGGGACTAGCGGGAGAGGTGCAGTACTTC. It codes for CASSQLTGLAGEVQYF.